This T cell receptor beta chain was sequenced during a study of control samples from healthy donors and cancer patients. Produced via immunoSEQ multiplex PCR; TCRdb's table is partial and in-frame only. This sample has about 55,000 clones; 95% to 96% occur once, and the top ten carry approximately 1.1%. The V end was cut by 0 bases, the J end by 5 bases, with 5 bases between. Per the germline V gene, CDR1 is SGHDT and CDR2 is YYEEEE. This CDR3 is 12 amino acids long. Material: blood. This rearrangement joins TRBV5-6 to TRBJ1-1; D call uncertain. The receptor's source is a woman between 18 and 29 years old in good health. The CDR3 protein is CASSLAYTEAFF. CDR3 nucleotides: TGTGCCAGCAGCTTGGCTTATACTGAAGCTTTCTTT.